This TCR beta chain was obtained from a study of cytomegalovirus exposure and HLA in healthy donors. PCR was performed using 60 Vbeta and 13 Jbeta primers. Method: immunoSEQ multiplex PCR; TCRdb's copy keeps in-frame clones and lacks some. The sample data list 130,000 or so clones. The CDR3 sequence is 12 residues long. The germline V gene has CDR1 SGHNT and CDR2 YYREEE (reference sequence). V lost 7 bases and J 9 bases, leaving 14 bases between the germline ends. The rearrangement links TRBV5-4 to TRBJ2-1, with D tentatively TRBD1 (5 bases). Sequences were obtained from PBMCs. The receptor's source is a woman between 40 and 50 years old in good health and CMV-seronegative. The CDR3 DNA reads TGTGCCAGCTTTAGGGGTGTAAGTGAGCAGTTCTTC. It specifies CASFRGVSEQFF.